The 3 T cell receptor beta chains listed next were all sequenced from one sample in a study of blood T cell repertoires in COVID-19. TCRdb's table, derived via immunoSEQ multiplex PCR, lists solely in-frame clones and lacks some. Here the sample spans some 220,000 clones, approximately 84% being singletons. The sample was peripheral blood. The receptors come from a man between 45 and 60 years old with acute or convalescent COVID-19.

This clone has more than one count but fewer than ten. This chain links TRBV6-6 with TRBJ1-5, with D unclear. V lost 5 bases and J 6 bases, leaving 5 bases between the germline ends. The length of the CDR3 is 11 residues. Per germline, CDR1 MNHNY and CDR2 SVGAGI (reference sequence). CDR3 region: CASSTRQPQHF. The CDR3, as DNA: TGTGCCAGCAGTACGCGTCAGCCCCAGCATTTT.

V usage is TRBV3-1 (or the pseudogene TRBV3-2) and J usage is TRBJ1-3, with D possibly being TRBD1 (6 bases). This CDR3 contains 14 residues. Germline loops: CDR1 LGHDT, CDR2 YNNKEL (reference sequence). Trimming took 4 bases from V and 2 from J, leaving 9 bases between them. The CDR3 sequence: CASSPGATGNTIYF. In DNA, the CDR3 is TGTGCCAGCAGCCCAGGGGCGACTGGAAACACCATATATTTT.

The genes are TRBV9 and TRBJ2-3, with a tentative D call TRBD1 (5 bases). Germline assignment: CDR1 SGDLS and CDR2 YYNGEE. Trimming shortened V by 0 bases and J by 2 bases, and 13 bases separated the two germline ends. This CDR3 has 16 amino acids. The DNA for the CDR3 is TGTGCCAGCAGCGTAGGTGCAGGGATAGTCACAGATACGCAGTATTTT. Its translation: CASSVGAGIVTDTQYF. Supplemented by reference TRBV9 and TRBJ2-3, the full variable domain reads DSGVTQTPKHLITATGQRVTLRCSPRSGDLSVYWYQQSLDQGLQFLIQYYNGEERAKGNILERFSAQQFPDLHSELNLSSLELGDSALYFCASSVGAGIVTDTQYFGPGTRLTVL.